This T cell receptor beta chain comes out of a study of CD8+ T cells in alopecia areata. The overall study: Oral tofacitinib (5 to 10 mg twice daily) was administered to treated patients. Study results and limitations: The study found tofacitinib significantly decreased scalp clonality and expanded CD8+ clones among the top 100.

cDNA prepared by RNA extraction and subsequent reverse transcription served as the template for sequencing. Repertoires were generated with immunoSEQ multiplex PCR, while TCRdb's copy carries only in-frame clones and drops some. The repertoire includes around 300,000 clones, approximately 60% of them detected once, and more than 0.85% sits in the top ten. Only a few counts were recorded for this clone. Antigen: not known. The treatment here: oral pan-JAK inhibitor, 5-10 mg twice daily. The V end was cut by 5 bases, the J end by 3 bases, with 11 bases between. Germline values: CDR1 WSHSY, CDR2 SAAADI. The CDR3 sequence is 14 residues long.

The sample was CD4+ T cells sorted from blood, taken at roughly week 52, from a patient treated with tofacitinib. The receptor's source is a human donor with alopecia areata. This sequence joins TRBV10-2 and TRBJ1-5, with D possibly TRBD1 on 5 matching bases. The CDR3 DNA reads TGCGCCAGCAGTCCCCGACAGTCCAATCAGCCCCAGCATTTT. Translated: CASSPRQSNQPQHF.